The 24 T cell receptor beta chains below all came from one sample that was sequenced in a study of blood T cells in healthy people across ages. With a J-beta primer mix and a sample-barcoded 5' primer, a second PCR ran 7 to 11 cycles. TCRdb fed the 5' RACE reads into MiXCR, producing one record per CDR3 protein. The sample holds some 900,000 distinct CDR3 sequences, 25% to 30% seen once. The sample comprised blood. The receptors shown here come from an elderly woman in good health.

By proportion, this clonotype is medium-sized. The chain carries TRBV7-2 and TRBJ2-3; D possibly matches TRBD1 or TRBD2 (5 bases each). The germline V and J ends were trimmed by 6 bases and 1 base, with 14 bases remaining between them. Germline values: CDR1 SGHTA, CDR2 FQGNSA. CDR3 length: 15 residues. The CDR3 bases are TGTGCCAGCAGACCCCCCGGGGCCCGCACAGATACGCAGTATTTT. Its protein is CASRPPGARTDTQYF.

This clonotype showed up just a few times. The chain has TRBV27 and TRBJ2-2, with TRBD2 as a possible D gene (6 bases). The CDR3 totals 14 residues. Germline CDR1 MNHEY, CDR2 SMNVEV (reference sequence). V lost 8 bases and J 5 bases, leaving 15 bases between the germline ends. For the CDR3, the DNA is TGTGCCAGCGCCACGGGGGTTGATACCGGGGAGCTGTTTTTT. Protein product: CASATGVDTGELFF.

In its sample, this clonotype was seen a few times. This may be a read error: a much more frequent sequence differs by one nucleotide. This chain connects TRBV20-1 to TRBJ2-7; the match to TRBD2 covers 10 bases. Germline V gene sequence: CDR1 DFQATT, CDR2 SNEGSKA (reference sequence). The CDR3 runs 13 residues. Germline trimming cut 5 bases from V and 4 bases from J; bases unmatched to any gene: 5. In DNA, the CDR3 is TGCAGTGCTTGCAGCGGGGGGGCGTACGAGCAGTACTTC. Translating gives CSACSGGAYEQYF.

There are many counts of this clonotype. The genes are TRBV7-2 and TRBJ2-7; the D is unclear. This CDR3 contains 15 residues. CDR1 and CDR2 from the germline V gene are SGHTA and FQGNSA. V dropped 5 bases and J dropped 0 bases, with 14 bases sitting between them. Here the CDR3 DNA reads TGTGCCAGCAGCCCCTTCGGCCCGAGCTCCTACGAGCAGTACTTC. It codes for CASSPFGPSSYEQYF.

This clonotype was picked up many times. The chain combines TRBV24-1 with TRBJ2-5; TRBD1 matches 7 bases. Trimming took 4 bases from V and 4 from J; bases not matched to a gene: 8. CDR1 and CDR2 (germline): KGHDR, SFDVKD. The CDR3 consists of 15 residues. The CDR3 DNA reads as TGTGCCACCAGTGAGAGACAGGGTACGCGAGAGACCCAGTACTTC. Residues: CATSERQGTRETQYF.

This clonotype was observed a handful of times. This chain connects TRBV7-8 to TRBJ1-6; D ambiguous. The CDR3 is 13 amino acids. Germline V gene lookup returns CDR1 SGHVS and CDR2 FQNEAQ. V was cut by 3 bases and J by 7 bases, with 7 bases left in between. CDR3 DNA sequence: TGTGCCAGCAGCTTTGACCGAAATTCACCCCTCCACTTT. Amino acids: CASSFDRNSPLHF.

This chain joins TRBV6-2 or TRBV6-3 and TRBJ2-1; D gene uncertain. The J call may be in error: the DNA end matches TRBJ2-7 better. Germline V lookup: CDR1 MNHEY, CDR2 SVGEGT. The CDR3 has 12 residues. CDR3 amino acids: CASSPAYYEQYF. CDR3 sequence (DNA): TGTGCCAGCAGTCCCGCCTACTACGAGCAGTACTTC.

This clonotype was picked up many times. The V gene is TRBV5-4, the J gene TRBJ2-3; TRBD1 is a possible D gene (5 bases). The CDR3 is 15 residues long. CDR1 SGHNT and CDR2 YYREEE come from the germline V gene (reference sequence). Trimming pared 4 bases from V and 2 bases from J, leaving 14 bases between. The CDR3 bases are TGTGCCAGCAGCCTGAAGGGGTCCTACACAGATACGCAGTATTTT. The encoded protein is CASSLKGSYTDTQYF.

To note about this clonotype: A much bigger clone sits one base away, suggesting this may be a read error. The chain combines TRBV6-2 or TRBV6-3 with TRBJ1-5; D uncertain. CDR3 length equals 15 residues. Germline-derived CDR1 and CDR2 are MNHEY and SVGEGT. The CDR3 DNA follows: TGTGCCAGCATTTACTCATGGTTGGGGAGACAGCCCCAGCATTTT. This codes for CASIYSWLGRQPQHF.

In its sample, this clonotype was seen a few times. This rearrangement joins TRBV19 to TRBJ1-4, with 7 bases fitting TRBD1. Germline V gives CDR1 LNHDA, CDR2 SQIVND (reference sequence). CDR3 length: 14 amino acids. V trimming: 9 bases; J trimming: 4 bases; junction bases outside the gene matches: 8. CDR3 amino acids: CASRPGQNNEKLFF. As DNA, the CDR3 is TGTGCCAGCAGACCGGGACAGAATAATGAAAAACTGTTTTTT.

Ten or more counts support this clonotype. The chain joins TRBV29-1 to TRBJ2-7, with 7 positions matching TRBD2. Germline V lookup: CDR1 SQVTM, CDR2 ANQGSEA. V lost 5 bases, J lost 7 bases, and 11 bases stayed unmatched. CDR3 length: 13 residues. The chain's CDR3 is CSVYGREGREQYF. CDR3 DNA: TGCAGCGTTTATGGCAGGGAGGGTCGGGAGCAGTACTTC.

With regard to this clonotype: A clone one base away is much larger, so this may be a read error. The rearrangement joins TRBV11-3 to TRBJ2-1; 8 nucleotides line up with TRBD2. The J call may be mistaken, given a closer DNA end match to TRBJ2-7. Germline-derived CDR1 and CDR2 are SGHNT and YENEEA. CDR3 size: 17 residues. CDR3 DNA: TGTGCCAGCAGCCATTCCGGGAGGGCGAGCTCCTACAATGAGCAGTACTTC. This gives the protein CASSHSGRASSYNEQYF.

This clonotype was recorded many times. The rearrangement uses TRBV7-9 and TRBJ1-2; possible D gene TRBD1, 6 bases. This CDR3 region has 15 residues. The V gene's germline CDR1 is SEHNR and CDR2 FQNEAQ (reference sequence). Between the trimmed V and J ends, which lost 5 bases and 7 bases, there was a span of 20 bases. CDR3 nucleotide sequence: TGTGCCAGCAGCATCTTGGACAGACACTCCCGTGGCTACACCTTC. This gives the protein CASSILDRHSRGYTF.

This clonotype was seen ten or more times. The chain carries TRBV12-3 or TRBV12-4 and TRBJ1-2; D perhaps matches TRBD1 (5 bases). The CDR3 sequence is 14 residues long. The V and J ends lost 4 bases and 8 bases respectively, with 17 bases between them. The CDR3 coding sequence is TGTGCCAGCAGTTCCTCTTGGGGGAGGGGAGGCTACACCTTC. Its protein is CASSSSWGRGGYTF.

This clonotype was picked up many times. V usage is TRBV7-2 and J usage is TRBJ1-2, with D possibly matching TRBD1 (6 bases). Trimming stripped 1 base from V and 4 bases from J, with 10 bases between. The CDR3 loop spans 14 amino acids. Germline CDR1 SGHTA, CDR2 FQGNSA. The CDR3 DNA is TGTGCCAGCAGCTTAGTAGGACAGTTCTATGGCTACACCTTC. Translating gives CASSLVGQFYGYTF.

V gene TRBV10-3 combines with J gene TRBJ1-1; D is unclear. Germline lookup yields CDR1 ENHRY and CDR2 SYGVKD. V shed 7 bases and J shed 2 bases, with 5 bases lying between them. The CDR3 length is 11 residues. DNA for the CDR3: TGTGCCATCATGAGTAACACTGAAGCTTTCTTT. Its translation is CAIMSNTEAFF.

The table lists this clonotype with many counts. V is TRBV27 and J is TRBJ2-5; 10 bases line up with TRBD2. This CDR3 has 15 amino acids. The V gene end was trimmed by 4 bases and the J gene end by 5 bases; junction bases not matched to a gene: 7. Germline V gives CDR1 MNHEY, CDR2 SMNVEV (reference sequence). The CDR3 loop reads CASSSKSAGGETQYF. CDR3 in DNA: TGTGCCAGCAGTTCAAAGTCAGCGGGGGGGGAGACCCAGTACTTC.

This clonotype has at least ten counts. The chain links TRBV5-1 to TRBJ1-2; D is uncertain. This CDR3 comprises 13 residues. Trimming left V 7 bases short and J 0 bases short, with 10 bases between. CDR1 SGHRS and CDR2 YFSETQ come from the germline V gene. The CDR3 loop reads CASRGDPNYGYTF. CDR3 coding DNA: TGCGCCAGCCGGGGTGATCCTAACTATGGCTACACCTTC.

This clonotype has more than one count but fewer than ten. The chain has TRBV20-1 and TRBJ1-6; TRBD1 is a possible D gene (5 bases). The CDR3 totals 14 residues. Trimming shortened V by 1 base and J by 7 bases, and 11 bases separated the two germline ends. The germline CDR1 and CDR2 sequences are DFQATT and SNEGSKA (reference sequence). CDR3 region: CSARAGTSNSPLHF. Written as DNA, the CDR3 is TGCAGTGCTAGAGCCGGGACCTCGAATTCACCCCTCCACTTT.

With regard to this clonotype: Since a much larger clone is just one base distant, this may be a read error. This chain joins TRBV6-6 and TRBJ2-7, with 9 nucleotides matching TRBD1. TRBJ2-5 matches the DNA end more closely, so the J call is doubtful. Germline V gene sequence: CDR1 MNHNY, CDR2 SVGAGI (reference sequence). The CDR3 totals 15 residues. The CDR3 sequence is CASSSRDRARETQYF. Written as DNA, the CDR3 is TGTGCCAGCAGTTCCCGGGACAGGGCACGAGAGACCCAGTACTTC.

Many counts were recorded for this clonotype. This chain joins TRBV6-5 and TRBJ2-7; no clear D gene. The CDR3 runs to 12 residues. With 6 bases removed from V and 9 bases from J, the gap between germline ends came to 15 bases. Germline CDR1 and CDR2: MNHEY and SVGAGI. This CDR3 is CASRPEYGGQYF. For the CDR3, the DNA is TGTGCCAGCAGACCAGAGTATGGCGGGCAGTACTTC.

The chain has TRBV12-3 or TRBV12-4 and TRBJ1-3, with D possibly TRBD1 on 5 matching bases. There are 19 residues in the CDR3. V was trimmed by 0 bases and J by 0 bases, leaving 18 bases between them. CDR3 amino acids: CASSLATTLDTISGNTIYF. The CDR3 DNA reads as TGTGCCAGCAGTTTAGCTACAACCTTGGACACGATCTCTGGAAACACCATATATTTT.

The chain couples TRBV20-1 to TRBJ1-2, with 9 bases identical to TRBD1. The germline gives CDR1 DFQATT, CDR2 SNEGSKA (reference sequence). The CDR3 loop spans 13 amino acids. J lost 6 bases, V lost 5 bases, and 7 bases had no gene match. CDR3 amino acids: CSAGDRESDGYTF. The CDR3 DNA follows: TGCAGTGCTGGGGACAGGGAGTCGGATGGCTACACCTTC.

This clonotype was counted many times. This sequence joins TRBV7-2 and TRBJ2-1; 11 nucleotides agree with TRBD2. CDR1 and CDR2 (germline): SGHTA, FQGNSA. CDR3 size: 14 residues. The V and J ends lost 5 bases and 6 bases, in that order; junction bases with no gene match: 3. CDR3: CASSAGLAVNEQFF. The DNA of the CDR3 is TGTGCCAGCAGCGCGGGACTAGCGGTCAATGAGCAGTTCTTC.